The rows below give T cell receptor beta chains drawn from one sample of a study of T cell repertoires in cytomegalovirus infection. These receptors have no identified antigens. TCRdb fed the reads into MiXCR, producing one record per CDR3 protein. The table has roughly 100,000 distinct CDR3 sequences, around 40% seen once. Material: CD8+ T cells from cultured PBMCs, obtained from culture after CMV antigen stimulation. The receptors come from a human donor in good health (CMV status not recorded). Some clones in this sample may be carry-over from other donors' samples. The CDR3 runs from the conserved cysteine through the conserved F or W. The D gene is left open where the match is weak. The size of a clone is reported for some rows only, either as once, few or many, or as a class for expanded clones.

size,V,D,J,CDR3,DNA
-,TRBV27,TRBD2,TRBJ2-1,CASTPLASGGSYNEQFF,TGTGCCAGCACCCCTCTGGCTAGCGGGGGCTCCTACAATGAGCAGTTCTTC
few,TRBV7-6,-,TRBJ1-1,CACRGQNTEAFF,TGTGCGTGCCGGGGTCAGAACACTGAAGCTTTCTTT
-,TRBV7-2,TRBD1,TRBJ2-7,CASSLAGQGSEQYF,TGTGCCAGCAGCTTAGCGGGACAGGGGAGCGAGCAGTACTTC
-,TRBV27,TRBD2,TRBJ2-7,CASSLTSGGIYEQYF,TGTGCCAGCAGTTTGACTAGCGGGGGTATCTACGAGCAGTACTTC
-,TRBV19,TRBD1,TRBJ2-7,CASTKWGTGGYEQYF,TGTGCCAGTACCAAATGGGGAACAGGGGGCTACGAGCAGTACTTC
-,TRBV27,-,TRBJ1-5,CASSYSFNQPQHF,TGTGCCAGCAGTTACAGCTTCAATCAGCCCCAGCATTTT
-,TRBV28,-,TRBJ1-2,CASSSREFGYTF,TGTGCCAGCAGTTCCAGGGAATTTGGCTACACCTTC
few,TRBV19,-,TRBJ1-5,CARRQGNQPQHF,TGTGCCAGACGCCAGGGGAATCAGCCCCAGCATTTT
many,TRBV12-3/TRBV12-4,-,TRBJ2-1,CASSLLAFSYNEQFF,TGTGCCAGCAGTTTACTAGCGTTCTCCTACAATGAGCAGTTCTTC
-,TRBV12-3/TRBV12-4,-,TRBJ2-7,CASSFESAWSPRYEQYF,TGTGCCAGCAGTTTCGAATCGGCGTGGTCCCCTAGGTACGAGCAGTACTTC
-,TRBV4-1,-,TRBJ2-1,CASSLLTPITGEQFF,TGCGCCAGCAGCCTCCTGACCCCCATTACAGGGGAGCAGTTCTTC
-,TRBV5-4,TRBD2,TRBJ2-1,CASSTGLAGGLEQFF,TGTGCCAGCAGCACAGGACTAGCGGGGGGGCTTGAGCAGTTCTTC
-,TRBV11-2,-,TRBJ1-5,CASSLGVAVRFPQHF,TGTGCCAGCAGCTTAGGGGTCGCAGTCCGTTTCCCCCAGCATTTT
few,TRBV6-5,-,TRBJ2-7,CASSYSRTLYEQYF,TGTGCCAGCAGTTACTCGCGGACTCTCTACGAGCAGTACTTC
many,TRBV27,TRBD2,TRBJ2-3,CASSHRTSGSTDTQYF,TGTGCCAGCAGTCATCGGACTAGCGGAAGCACAGATACGCAGTATTTT
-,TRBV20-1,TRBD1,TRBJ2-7,CSARPGQGEQYF,TGCAGTGCTAGACCAGGACAGGGGGAGCAGTACTTC
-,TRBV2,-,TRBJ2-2,CASSRPSGELFF,TGTGCCAGCAGCAGACCCTCCGGGGAGCTGTTTTTT
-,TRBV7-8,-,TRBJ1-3,CASSLSEGGSGNTIYF,TGTGCCAGCAGCTTGTCCGAAGGCGGCTCTGGAAACACCATATATTTT
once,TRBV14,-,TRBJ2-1,CASSADAGNEQFF,TGTGCCAGCAGCGCGGATGCAGGGAATGAGCAGTTCTTC
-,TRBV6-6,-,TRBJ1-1,CASSYSRQVKNTEAFF,TGTGCCAGCAGTTACTCGAGGCAGGTTAAGAACACTGAAGCTTTCTTT
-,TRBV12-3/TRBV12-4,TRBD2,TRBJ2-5,CASSSIAGGQETQYF,TGTGCCAGCAGTTCGATAGCGGGGGGCCAAGAGACCCAGTACTTC
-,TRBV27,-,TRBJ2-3,CASRPLEGSDTQYF,TGTGCCAGCAGGCCCTTGGAGGGATCAGATACGCAGTATTTT
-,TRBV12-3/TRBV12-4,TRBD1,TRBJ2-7,CASSPGTGNYEQYF,TGTGCCAGCAGCCCCGGGACAGGGAACTACGAGCAGTACTTC
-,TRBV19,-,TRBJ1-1,CASSISGVTEAFF,TGTGCCAGTAGTATAAGCGGGGTAACTGAAGCTTTCTTT
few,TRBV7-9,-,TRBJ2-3,CASSTEAGASTDTQYF,TGTGCCAGCAGCACAGAGGCCGGTGCTAGCACAGATACGCAGTATTTT
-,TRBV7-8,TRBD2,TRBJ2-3,CASSFRGLDTDTQYF,TGTGCCAGCAGCTTCCGTGGACTAGACACAGATACGCAGTATTTT
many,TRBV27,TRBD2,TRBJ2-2,CASSNGLAPRNGELFF,TGTGCCAGCAGTAACGGACTAGCCCCTAGGAACGGGGAGCTGTTTTTT
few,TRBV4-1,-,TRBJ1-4,CASSQDQAGSEKLFF,TGCGCCAGCAGCCAAGATCAGGCGGGGAGTGAAAAACTGTTTTTT
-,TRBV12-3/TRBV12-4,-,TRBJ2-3,CASSYLPGDTDTQYF,TGTGCCAGCAGTTATCTTCCCGGGGACACAGATACGCAGTATTTT
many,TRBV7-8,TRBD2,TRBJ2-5,CASSLSGGYQQETQYF,TGTGCCAGCAGCCTTAGCGGGGGGTACCAACAAGAGACCCAGTACTTC
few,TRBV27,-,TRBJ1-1,CASSLGVRTEAFF,TGTGCCAGCAGTTTGGGGGTAAGAACTGAAGCTTTCTTT
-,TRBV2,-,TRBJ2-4,CASSALGGLAKNIQYF,TGTGCCAGCAGCGCTCTCGGGGGATTGGCCAAAAACATTCAGTACTTC
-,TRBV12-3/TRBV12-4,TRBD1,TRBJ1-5,CASSLFDRENQPQHF,TGTGCCAGCAGCCTTTTCGACAGGGAAAACCAGCCCCAGCATTTT
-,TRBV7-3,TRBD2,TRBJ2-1,CASSYGTSGYNEQFF,TGTGCCAGCAGCTACGGGACTAGCGGATACAATGAGCAGTTCTTC
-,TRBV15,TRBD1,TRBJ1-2,CATSTGQGALLGYTF,TGTGCCACCAGCACGGGACAGGGGGCTCTTCTTGGCTACACCTTC
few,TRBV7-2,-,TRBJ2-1,CASSLNRVYNEQFF,TGTGCCAGCAGCTTAAATAGGGTCTACAATGAGCAGTTCTTC
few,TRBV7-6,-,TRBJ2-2,CASTPGGLTGELFF,TGTGCCAGCACACCCGGGGGTCTGACCGGGGAGCTGTTTTTT
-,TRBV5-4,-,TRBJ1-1,CASSLAVQGGAFF,TGTGCCAGCAGCTTGGCCGTACAGGGTGGAGCTTTCTTT
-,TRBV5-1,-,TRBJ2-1,CASSNWDSYNEQFF,TGCGCCAGCAGCAACTGGGACTCCTACAATGAGCAGTTCTTC
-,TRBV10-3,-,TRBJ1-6,CAISESQINSPLHF,TGTGCCATCAGTGAGTCCCAAATTAATTCACCCCTCCACTTT
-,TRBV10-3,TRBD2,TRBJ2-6,CAIGQLAGGFGANVLTF,TGTGCCATCGGGCAACTAGCGGGGGGGTTTGGGGCCAACGTCCTGACTTTC
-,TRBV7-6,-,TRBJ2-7,CASSLEDFYEQYF,TGTGCCAGCAGCTTAGAGGACTTCTACGAGCAGTACTTC
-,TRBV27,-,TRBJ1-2,CASSPGRFVHGYTF,TGTGCCAGCAGTCCTGGACGGTTTGTACATGGCTACACCTTC
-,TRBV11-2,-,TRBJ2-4,CASSSVGIQYF,TGTGCCAGCAGCTCAGTAGGCATTCAGTACTTC
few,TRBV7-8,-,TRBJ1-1,CASSPSDTEAFF,TGTGCCAGCAGCCCGTCGGACACTGAAGCTTTCTTT
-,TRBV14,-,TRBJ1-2,CASSQEEGYRDGYTF,TGTGCCAGCAGCCAAGAAGAGGGGTACAGGGACGGCTACACCTTC
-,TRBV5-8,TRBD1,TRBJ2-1,CASKGHRGLGEQFF,TGTGCCAGCAAGGGACACAGGGGGCTTGGTGAGCAGTTCTTC
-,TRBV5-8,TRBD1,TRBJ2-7,CASSSRDRAYEQYF,TGTGCCAGCAGCTCCCGGGACAGAGCCTACGAGCAGTACTTC
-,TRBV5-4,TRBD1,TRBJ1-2,CASSRGTVDGYTF,TGTGCCAGCAGCCGTGGGACAGTCGATGGCTACACCTTC
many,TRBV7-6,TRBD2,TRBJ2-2,CASSTIAGKPNTGELFF,TGTGCCAGCTCCACGATAGCGGGGAAGCCGAACACCGGGGAGCTGTTTTTT
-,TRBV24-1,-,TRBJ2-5,CATSATGYGETQYF,TGTGCCACCAGTGCCACAGGTTATGGAGAGACCCAGTACTTC
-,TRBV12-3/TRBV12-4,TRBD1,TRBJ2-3,CASSLASDRSTDTQYF,TGTGCCAGCAGTCTAGCATCGGACAGGTCCACAGATACGCAGTATTTT
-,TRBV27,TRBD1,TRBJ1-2,CASSNRGYYGYTF,TGTGCCAGCAGTAACAGGGGGTACTATGGCTACACCTTC
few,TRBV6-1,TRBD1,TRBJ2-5,CASSEGQGDQETQYF,TGTGCCAGCAGCGAGGGACAGGGGGACCAAGAGACCCAGTACTTC
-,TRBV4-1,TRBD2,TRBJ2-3,CASSQDDDSGGMDTQYF,TGCGCCAGCAGCCAAGACGATGATAGCGGGGGGATGGATACGCAGTATTTT
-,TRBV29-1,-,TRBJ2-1,CSVDIGNNEQFF,TGCAGCGTTGATATCGGCAACAATGAGCAGTTCTTC
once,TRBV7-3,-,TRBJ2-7,CASSSFGGSTYEQYF,TGTGCCAGCAGCTCCTTTGGGGGTTCTACCTACGAGCAGTACTTC
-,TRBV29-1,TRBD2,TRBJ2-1,CTAAGGESSYNEQFF,TGCACCGCAGCGGGGGGCGAAAGCTCCTACAATGAGCAGTTCTTC